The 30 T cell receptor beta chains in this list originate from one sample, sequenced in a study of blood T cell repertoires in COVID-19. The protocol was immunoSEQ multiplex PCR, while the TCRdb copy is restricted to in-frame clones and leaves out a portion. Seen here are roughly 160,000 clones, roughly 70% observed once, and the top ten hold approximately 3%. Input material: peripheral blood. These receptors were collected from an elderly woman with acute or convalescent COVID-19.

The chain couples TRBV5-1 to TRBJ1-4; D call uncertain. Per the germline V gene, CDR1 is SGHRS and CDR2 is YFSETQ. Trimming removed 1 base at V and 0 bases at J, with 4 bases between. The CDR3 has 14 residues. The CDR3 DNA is TGCGCCAGCAGCTTGACTTCAACTAATGAAAAACTGTTTTTT. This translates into CASSLTSTNEKLFF.

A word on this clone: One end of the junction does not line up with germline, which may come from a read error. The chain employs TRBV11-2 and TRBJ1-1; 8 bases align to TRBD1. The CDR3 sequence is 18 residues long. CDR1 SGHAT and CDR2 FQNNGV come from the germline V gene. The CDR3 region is CASTLGARGPLSVAEAFF. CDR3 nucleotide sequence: TGTGCCAGCACCTTAGGCGCCAGGGGGCCATTATCCGTCGCTGAAGCTTTCTTT.

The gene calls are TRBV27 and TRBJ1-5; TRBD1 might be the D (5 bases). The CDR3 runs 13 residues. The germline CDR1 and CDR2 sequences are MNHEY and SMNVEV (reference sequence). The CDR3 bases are TGTTCGACGGCGGGGGAAAGCTTTCAGCCCCAGCATTTT. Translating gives CSTAGESFQPQHF.

The CDR3 is CASSVGQAQQPQHF. Written as DNA, the CDR3 is TGTGCCAGCAGCGTGGGACAGGCTCAACAGCCCCAGCATTTT. This chain links TRBV9 with TRBJ1-5, with 8 positions matching TRBD1. Germline CDR1 reads SGDLS; CDR2 reads YYNGEE. With V trimmed by 2 bases and J by 7 bases, 5 bases remained unmatched. CDR3 length equals 14 residues.

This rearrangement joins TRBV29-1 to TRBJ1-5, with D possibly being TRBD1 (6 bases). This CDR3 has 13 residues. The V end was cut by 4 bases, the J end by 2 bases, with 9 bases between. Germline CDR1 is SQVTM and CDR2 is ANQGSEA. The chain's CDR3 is CSVAQGGNQPQHF. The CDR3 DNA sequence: TGCAGCGTTGCACAGGGCGGCAATCAGCCCCAGCATTTT.

The CDR3 sequence is CASSTLSSTNEKLFF. In nucleotides, the CDR3 is TGTGCCAGTAGTACACTATCTTCCACTAATGAAAAACTGTTTTTT. The V and J genes are TRBV19 and TRBJ1-4; the D is unclear. The germline V and J ends were trimmed by 4 bases and 2 bases, with 11 bases remaining between them. Per the germline V gene, CDR1 is LNHDA and CDR2 is SQIVND (reference sequence). The CDR3 contains 15 residues.

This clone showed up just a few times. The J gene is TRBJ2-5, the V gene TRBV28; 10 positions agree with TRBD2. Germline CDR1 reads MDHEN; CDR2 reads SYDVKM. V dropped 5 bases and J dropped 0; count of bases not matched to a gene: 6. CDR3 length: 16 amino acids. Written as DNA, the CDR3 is TGTGCCAGCAGTCGAACTAGCGGGACGTACCAAGAGACCCAGTACTTC. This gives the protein CASSRTSGTYQETQYF.

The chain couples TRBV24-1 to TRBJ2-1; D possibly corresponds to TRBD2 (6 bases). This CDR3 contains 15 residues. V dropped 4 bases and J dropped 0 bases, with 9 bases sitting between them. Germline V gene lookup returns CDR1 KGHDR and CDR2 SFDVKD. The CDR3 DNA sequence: TGTGCCACCAGTGACACGGGAGCCTCCTACAATGAGCAGTTCTTC. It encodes CATSDTGASYNEQFF.

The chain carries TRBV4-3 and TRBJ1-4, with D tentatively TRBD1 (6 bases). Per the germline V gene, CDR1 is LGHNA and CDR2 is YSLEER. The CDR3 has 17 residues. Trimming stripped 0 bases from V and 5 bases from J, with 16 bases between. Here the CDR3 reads CASSQDGGGRENEKLFF. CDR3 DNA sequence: TGCGCCAGCAGCCAAGATGGCGGGGGCAGGGAGAATGAAAAACTGTTTTTT.

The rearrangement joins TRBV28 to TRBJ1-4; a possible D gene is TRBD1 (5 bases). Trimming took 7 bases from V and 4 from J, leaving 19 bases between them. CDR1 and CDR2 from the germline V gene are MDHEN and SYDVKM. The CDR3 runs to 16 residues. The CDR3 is CASNNVGEQVNEKLFF. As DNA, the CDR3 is TGTGCCAGCAATAATGTAGGGGAACAGGTTAATGAAAAACTGTTTTTT.

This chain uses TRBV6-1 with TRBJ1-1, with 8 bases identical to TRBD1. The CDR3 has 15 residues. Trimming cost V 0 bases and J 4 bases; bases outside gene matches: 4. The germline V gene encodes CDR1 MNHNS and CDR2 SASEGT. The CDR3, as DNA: TGTGCCAGCAGTGAAGCGACAACAGGGGGCACTGAAGCTTTCTTT. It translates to CASSEATTGGTEAFF.

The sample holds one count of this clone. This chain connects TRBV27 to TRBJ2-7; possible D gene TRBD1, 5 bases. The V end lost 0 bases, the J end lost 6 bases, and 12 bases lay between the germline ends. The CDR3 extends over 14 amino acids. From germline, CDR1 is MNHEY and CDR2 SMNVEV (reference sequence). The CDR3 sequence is CASSLSWQGAEQYF. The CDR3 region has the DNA TGTGCCAGCAGTTTATCGTGGCAGGGTGCCGAGCAGTACTTC.

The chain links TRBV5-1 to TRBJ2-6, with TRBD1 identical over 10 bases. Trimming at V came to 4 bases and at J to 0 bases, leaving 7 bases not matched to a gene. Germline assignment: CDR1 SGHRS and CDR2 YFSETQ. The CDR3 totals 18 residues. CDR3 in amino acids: CASSEGQGSSSGANVLTF. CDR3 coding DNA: TGCGCCAGCAGCGAGGGACAGGGGTCCAGCTCTGGGGCCAACGTCCTGACTTTC.

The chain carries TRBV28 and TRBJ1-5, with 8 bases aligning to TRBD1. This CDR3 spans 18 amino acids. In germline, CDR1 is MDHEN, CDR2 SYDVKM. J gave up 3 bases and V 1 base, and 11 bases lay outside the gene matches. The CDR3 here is CASSLSLPGGAFNQPQHF. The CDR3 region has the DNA TGTGCCAGCAGTTTATCCCTTCCAGGGGGCGCATTCAATCAGCCCCAGCATTTT.

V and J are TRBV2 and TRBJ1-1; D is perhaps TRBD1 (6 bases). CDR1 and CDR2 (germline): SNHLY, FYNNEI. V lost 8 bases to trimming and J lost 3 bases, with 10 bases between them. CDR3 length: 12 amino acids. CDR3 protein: CASSGQHTEAFF. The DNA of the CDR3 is TGTGCCAGCTCTGGACAGCACACTGAAGCTTTCTTT.

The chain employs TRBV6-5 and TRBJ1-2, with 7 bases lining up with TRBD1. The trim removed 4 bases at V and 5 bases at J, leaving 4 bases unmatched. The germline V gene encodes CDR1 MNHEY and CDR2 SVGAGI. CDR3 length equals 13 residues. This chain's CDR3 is CASSSGTEYGYTF. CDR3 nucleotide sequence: TGTGCCAGCAGTTCCGGGACAGAATATGGCTACACCTTC.

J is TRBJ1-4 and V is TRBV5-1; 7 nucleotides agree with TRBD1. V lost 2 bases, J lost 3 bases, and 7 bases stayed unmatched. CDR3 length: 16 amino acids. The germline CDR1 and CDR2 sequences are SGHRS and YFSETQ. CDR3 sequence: CASSFLSDRPNEKLFF. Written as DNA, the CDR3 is TGCGCCAGCAGCTTTTTATCGGACAGGCCTAATGAAAAACTGTTTTTT.

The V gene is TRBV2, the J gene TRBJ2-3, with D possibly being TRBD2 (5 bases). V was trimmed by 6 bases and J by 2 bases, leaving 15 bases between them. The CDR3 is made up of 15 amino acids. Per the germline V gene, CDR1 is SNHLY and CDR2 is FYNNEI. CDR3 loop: CASRPGWVATDTQYF. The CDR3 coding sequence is TGTGCCAGCAGACCGGGGTGGGTCGCCACAGATACGCAGTATTTT.

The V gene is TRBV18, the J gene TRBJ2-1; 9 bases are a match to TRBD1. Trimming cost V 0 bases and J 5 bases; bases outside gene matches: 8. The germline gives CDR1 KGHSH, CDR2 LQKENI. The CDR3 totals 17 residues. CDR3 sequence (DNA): TGTGCCAGCTCACCACCGAATAGGGACAGGGCACACAATGAGCAGTTCTTC. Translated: CASSPPNRDRAHNEQFF.

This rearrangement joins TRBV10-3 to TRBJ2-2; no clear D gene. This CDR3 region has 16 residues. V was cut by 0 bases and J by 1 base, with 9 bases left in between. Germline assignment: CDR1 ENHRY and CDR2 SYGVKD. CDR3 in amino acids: CAISESRIQNTGELFF. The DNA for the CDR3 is TGTGCCATCAGTGAGTCGAGAATTCAGAACACCGGGGAGCTGTTTTTT.

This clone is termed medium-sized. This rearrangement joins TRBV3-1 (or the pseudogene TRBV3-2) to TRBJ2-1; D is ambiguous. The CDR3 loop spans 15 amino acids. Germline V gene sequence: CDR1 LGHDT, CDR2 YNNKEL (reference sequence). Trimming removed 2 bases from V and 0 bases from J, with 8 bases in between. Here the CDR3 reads CASSQLSSSYNEQFF. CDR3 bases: TGTGCCAGCAGCCAATTAAGTAGCTCCTACAATGAGCAGTTCTTC.

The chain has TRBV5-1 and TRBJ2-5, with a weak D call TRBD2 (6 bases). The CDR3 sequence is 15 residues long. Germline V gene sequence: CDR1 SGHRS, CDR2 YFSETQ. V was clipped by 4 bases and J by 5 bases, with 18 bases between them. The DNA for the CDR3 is TGCGCCAGCAGCCTAGCGACCGATCTAGAGGAGACCCAGTACTTC. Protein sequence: CASSLATDLEETQYF.

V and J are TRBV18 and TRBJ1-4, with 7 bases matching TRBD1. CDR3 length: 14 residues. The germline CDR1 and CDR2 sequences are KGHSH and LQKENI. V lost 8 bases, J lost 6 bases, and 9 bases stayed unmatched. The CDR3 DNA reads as TGTGCCAGCGGGAAGGGGGCGTTGGATGAAAAACTGTTTTTT. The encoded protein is CASGKGALDEKLFF.

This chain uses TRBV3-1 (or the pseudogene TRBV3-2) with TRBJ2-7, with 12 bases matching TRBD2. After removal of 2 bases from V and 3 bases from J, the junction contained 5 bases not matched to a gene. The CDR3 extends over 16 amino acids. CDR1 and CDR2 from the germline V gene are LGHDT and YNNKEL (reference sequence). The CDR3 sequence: CASSQRLAGDGYEQYF. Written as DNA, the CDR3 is TGTGCCAGCAGCCAAAGACTAGCGGGAGACGGCTACGAGCAGTACTTC.

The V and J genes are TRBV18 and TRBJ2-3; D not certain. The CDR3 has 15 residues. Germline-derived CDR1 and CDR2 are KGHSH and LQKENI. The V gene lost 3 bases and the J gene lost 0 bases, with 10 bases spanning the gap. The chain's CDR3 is CASSPERQSTDTQYF. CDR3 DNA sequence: TGTGCCAGCTCACCCGAGCGCCAGAGCACAGATACGCAGTATTTT.

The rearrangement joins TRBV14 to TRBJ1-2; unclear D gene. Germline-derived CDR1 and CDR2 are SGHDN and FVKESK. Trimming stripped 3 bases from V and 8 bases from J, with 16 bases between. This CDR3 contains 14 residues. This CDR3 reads CASSQRLLKEGYTF. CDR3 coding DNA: TGTGCCAGCAGCCAGCGACTCCTGAAGGAGGGCTACACCTTC.

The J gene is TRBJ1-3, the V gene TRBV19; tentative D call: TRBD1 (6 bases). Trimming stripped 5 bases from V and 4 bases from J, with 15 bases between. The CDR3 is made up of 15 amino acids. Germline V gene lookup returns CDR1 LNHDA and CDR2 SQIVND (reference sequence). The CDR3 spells CASSPSGAAGNTIYF. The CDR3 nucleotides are TGTGCCAGTAGTCCCTCAGGGGCGGCGGGAAACACCATATATTTT.

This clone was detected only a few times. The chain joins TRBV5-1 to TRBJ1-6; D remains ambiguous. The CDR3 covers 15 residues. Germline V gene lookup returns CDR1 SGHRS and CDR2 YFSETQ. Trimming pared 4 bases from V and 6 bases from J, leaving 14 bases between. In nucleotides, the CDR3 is TGCGCCAGCAGCCCGTTCCCGGGTACTAATTCACCCCTCCACTTT. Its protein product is CASSPFPGTNSPLHF.

CDR3 sequence (DNA): TGTGCCAGCAGCTTATATGGAGCGGGAGGGCTAGCCAAAAACATTCAGTACTTC. As protein: CASSLYGAGGLAKNIQYF. This chain connects TRBV7-9 to TRBJ2-4; 10 bases agree with TRBD2. The germline CDR1 and CDR2 sequences are SEHNR and FQNEAQ (reference sequence). The CDR3 is made up of 18 amino acids. The trim removed 2 bases at V and 0 bases at J, leaving 7 bases unmatched.

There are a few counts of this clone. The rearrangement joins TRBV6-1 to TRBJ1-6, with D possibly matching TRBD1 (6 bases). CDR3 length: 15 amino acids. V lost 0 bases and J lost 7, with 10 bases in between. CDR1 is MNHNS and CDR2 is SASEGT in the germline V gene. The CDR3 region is CASSEAWTENSPLHF. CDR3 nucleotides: TGTGCCAGCAGTGAAGCTTGGACAGAAAATTCACCCCTCCACTTT.